A selection of T cell receptor beta chains follows, all from one sample in a study of immune evolution from preneoplasia to lung adenocarcinoma. Sequencing used immunoSEQ multiplex PCR; TCRdb keeps in-frame clones, though not all of them. The table has 7,700 or so clones, approximately 80% seen once. The sample was FFPE adjacent normal lung tissue. Every receptor here comes from an older person with lung adenocarcinoma. Each CDR3 is given with its conserved first and last residue. Each record gives: clone size, V gene, D gene, J gene, CDR3 DNA, CDR3 protein. The D gene is left open where the match is weak. Size values are once, few and many counts, or a class for expanded clones, and some rows have none.

.,TRBV14,TRBD1,TRBJ2-5,TGTGCCAGCAGCCCGACAGGGGCGGGGGAGACCCAGTACTTC,CASSPTGAGETQYF
.,TRBV27,TRBD1,TRBJ1-5,TGTGCCAGCAGTTTAGCGCAGGGGGGACAGCCCCAGCATTTT,CASSLAQGGQPQHF
few,TRBV29-1,TRBD1,TRBJ2-6,TGCAGCGTTGAGGTCGGCAGGGGGCCCCCTGGGGCCAACGTCCTGACTTTC,CSVEVGRGPPGANVLTF
.,TRBV6-6,.,TRBJ2-2,TGTGCCAGCAGTGGACAGCGTGCGGACACCGGGGAGCTGTTTTTT,CASSGQRADTGELFF
.,TRBV19,.,TRBJ1-1,TGTGCCAGTATTCTGACGGAGAACACTGAAGCTTTCTTT,CASILTENTEAFF
.,TRBV30,.,TRBJ1-1,TGTGCCTGGAGTGTAACCGGGATGAACACTGAAGCTTTCTTT,CAWSVTGMNTEAFF
.,TRBV28,TRBD1,TRBJ1-2,TGTGCCAGCAGTTGGGACAGGGGCTCCCTATATGGCTACACCTTC,CASSWDRGSLYGYTF
.,TRBV30,.,TRBJ2-7,TGTGCCTGGAGTGGGGGAACTGGGTACGAGCAGTACTTC,CAWSGGTGYEQYF
.,TRBV5-1,.,TRBJ1-1,TGCGCCAGCAGCTCGGGAGGTCCGGTCACTGAAGCTTTCTTT,CASSSGGPVTEAFF
.,TRBV27,.,TRBJ1-4,TGTGCCAGCAGTTTAATGGGGGCAACTAATGAAAAACTGTTTTTT,CASSLMGATNEKLFF
.,TRBV19,.,TRBJ2-7,TGTGCCAGTAGTATAGGGGGGCCGGGGTACGAGCAGTACTTC,CASSIGGPGYEQYF
.,TRBV7-3,TRBD1,TRBJ2-2,TGTGCCAGCAGCCTCCGGACAGGGGGCCTCACCGGGGAGCTGTTTTTT,CASSLRTGGLTGELFF
.,TRBV19,.,TRBJ2-7,TGTGCCAGTAGTATAAAGGGGAATACAGTCGGGGGCTCCTACGAGCAGTACTTC,CASSIKGNTVGGSYEQYF
.,TRBV28,.,TRBJ2-5,TGTGCCAGCAGCCTTAAGGGGGTTGCGACAGAGACCCAGTACTTC,CASSLKGVATETQYF
.,TRBV5-1,.,TRBJ2-6,TGCGCCAGCAGCTTGGCCCCCCAGGGGACTGGGGCCAACGTCCTGACTTTC,CASSLAPQGTGANVLTF
.,TRBV5-6,.,TRBJ2-7,TGTGCCAGCACGAAGACCGGGACTCCAATCTACGAGCAGTACTTC,CASTKTGTPIYEQYF
.,TRBV2,.,TRBJ2-1,TGTGCCAGCAGTATTACCAATGAGCAGTTCTTC,CASSITNEQFF
once,TRBV20-1,.,TRBJ1-1,TGCAGTGCTAGTCTTGGGGGGGAAGCTTTCTTT,CSASLGGEAFF
.,TRBV30,.,TRBJ2-2,TGTGCCTGGAGCAACACCGGGGAGCTGTTTTTT,CAWSNTGELFF
.,TRBV9,.,TRBJ2-1,TGTGCCAGCAGCGTTGACTTACACAATGAGCAGTTCTTC,CASSVDLHNEQFF
.,TRBV5-4,TRBD2,TRBJ2-7,TGTGCCAGCAGCTTGGGTCTAGCGGGCCTCTACGAGCAGTACTTC,CASSLGLAGLYEQYF
.,TRBV9,TRBD1,TRBJ2-7,TGTGCCAGCAGCGTAGGGACAGGCACCTACGAGCAGTACTTC,CASSVGTGTYEQYF
.,TRBV2,.,TRBJ2-3,TGTGCCAGCAGGCCATCGGGAGACATCACAGATACGCAGTATTTT,CASRPSGDITDTQYF
.,TRBV5-1,.,TRBJ2-7,TGCGCCAGCAGCATACAGGTTGGCGAGCAGTACTTC,CASSIQVGEQYF
.,TRBV9,.,TRBJ2-7,TGTGCCAGCAGCGTAGGGGGCTGGTCCTACGAGCAGTACTTC,CASSVGGWSYEQYF
few,TRBV30,.,TRBJ1-3,TGTGCCTGGAGGGTAAACTCTGGAAACACCATATATTTT,CAWRVNSGNTIYF
.,TRBV27,TRBD2,TRBJ2-7,TGTGCCAGCAGTCCTCCCCTAGCGGAGCTTTACGAGCAGTACTTC,CASSPPLAELYEQYF
.,TRBV9,.,TRBJ1-2,TGTGCCAGCAGCGTACAAACGGACAGCTCTGGCTACACCTTC,CASSVQTDSSGYTF
.,TRBV30,.,TRBJ1-4,TGTGCCTGGAGTGTACTCAAAGAAAAACTGTTTTTT,CAWSVLKEKLFF
few,TRBV4-1,.,TRBJ1-2,TGCGCCAGCAGCCAAGCAGGGTTCTATGGCTACACCTTC,CASSQAGFYGYTF
once,TRBV14,.,TRBJ2-7,TGTGCCAGCAGCCAGGGGCAACCGGGACATGGCCTAATCTACGAGCAGTACTTC,CASSQGQPGHGLIYEQYF
.,TRBV7-3,TRBD1,TRBJ2-5,TGTGCCAGCAGCTTAATCCCAGGGGGCTCGGAGACCCAGTACTTC,CASSLIPGGSETQYF